Detailed here is one T cell receptor beta chain. No antigen is known for it. Germline lookup yields CDR1 LNHDA and CDR2 SQIVND (reference sequence). V gave up 3 bases and J gave up 2 bases; unmatched junction bases: 11. The CDR3 is 19 residues long. This record comes from a study of cytomegalovirus exposure and HLA in healthy donors. General observations from the study: In a later analysis, an Asian-associated ancestry cluster reportedly showed fewer N-insertions than the roughly 710-donor mean. Common viral pathogens seemed, in a later analysis, to connect with several of the most significant clusters. A later analysis linked around 15,000 TCR beta sequences to HLA alleles at 0.05 false discovery rate.

Primers included in the PCR were 60 Vbeta and 13 Jbeta primers. Profiling relied on immunoSEQ multiplex PCR, and the TCRdb table lists in-frame clones only, not all of them. The profile shows approximately 83,000 clones, 75% to 85% of them singletons. Material: PBMCs. This receptor was taken from a young man in good health and CMV-seronegative. The genes are TRBV19 and TRBJ2-5, with 14 positions matching TRBD2. CDR3 sequence reads: CASSIRRLAGGSSQETQYF. The CDR3 coding sequence is TGTGCCAGTAGTATTCGAAGACTAGCGGGGGGGTCTTCACAAGAGACCCAGTACTTC.